A single sample is the source of the 8 T cell receptor beta chains below, sequenced in a study of shared clonotypes between healthy human individuals. The protocol was immunoSEQ multiplex PCR, while the TCRdb copy is restricted to in-frame clones and leaves out a portion. The table includes millions of clones, about 95% detected once. Only CD45RO-negative cells positively selected for CCR7 counted as naive CD8 cells, so terminally differentiated effector memory CD45RA+ cells were excluded. Sequenced: naive CD8+ T cells sorted from blood. The source is a young man in good health.

The V call is TRBV4-3, the J call TRBJ2-5, with TRBD1 matching over 7 bases. The J call may be faulty, since TRBJ2-7 better matches the DNA end. The CDR3 spans 15 residues. The V gene's germline CDR1 is LGHNA and CDR2 YSLEER. The CDR3 region has the DNA TGCGCCAGCAGCCAAGATACAGGACAGGCCTACGAGCAGTACTTC. Translation gives CASSQDTGQAYEQYF.

V usage is TRBV27 and J usage is TRBJ2-4, with 10 bases aligning to TRBD2. This CDR3 spans 14 amino acids. V was pared by 6 bases and J by 1 base, with 0 bases of the junction left unmatched. Per the germline V gene, CDR1 is MNHEY and CDR2 is SMNVEV (reference sequence). The CDR3 protein is CASRGLAAKNIQYF. CDR3 coding DNA: TGTGCCAGCAGGGGACTAGCGGCCAAAAACATTCAGTACTTC.

The chain employs TRBV2 and TRBJ1-1; 9 bases are shared with TRBD1. Germline V gives CDR1 SNHLY, CDR2 FYNNEI. The CDR3 runs to 15 residues. The junction had 11 bases not matched to a gene; V was cut back by 11 bases and J by 1 base. CDR3 DNA: TGTGCCTGGTCGGGACAGGGTTCCCAGAACACTGAAGCTTTCTTT. Residues: CAWSGQGSQNTEAFF.

CDR3 residues: CAISGGREGREDTQYF. The DNA of the CDR3 is TGTGCCATCAGTGGAGGGCGGGAGGGCCGAGAAGATACGCAGTATTTT. The chain recombines TRBV10-3 with TRBJ2-3, with TRBD2 matching over 9 bases. The CDR3 length is 16 residues. The V gene end was trimmed by 4 bases and the J gene end by 5 bases; junction bases not matched to a gene: 10. CDR1 is ENHRY and CDR2 is SYGVKD in the germline V gene.

In this sample, this clone turned up once. Distinct nucleotide sequences in the sample also encode this CDR3. This CDR3 reads CASSAPGGNTEAFF. The CDR3, as DNA: TGTGCCAGCAGCGCCCCAGGGGGCAACACTGAAGCTTTCTTT. The J gene is TRBJ1-1, the V gene TRBV9; 8 positions agree with TRBD1. V lost 3 bases, J lost 2 bases, and 3 bases stayed unmatched. The CDR3 runs to 14 residues. Looked up from germline, CDR1 is SGDLS and CDR2 is YYNGEE.

In regard to this clone: This specimen includes other DNA sequences encoding the same CDR3. The rearrangement links TRBV7-6 to TRBJ2-7; D is ambiguous. Germline lookup yields CDR1 SGHVS and CDR2 FNYEAQ. This CDR3 contains 13 residues. Trimming took off 0 bases at V and 4 bases at J, with 7 bases between the two ends. The chain's CDR3 is CASSLAVGYEQYF. The DNA for the CDR3 is TGTGCCAGCAGCTTAGCGGTTGGGTACGAGCAGTACTTC. Complete variable domain (other parts from reference TRBV7-6 and TRBJ2-7): GAGVSQSPRYKVTKRGQDVALRCDPISGHVSLYWYRQALGQGPEFLTYFNYEAQQDKSGLPNDRFSAERPEGSISTLTIQRTEQRDSAMYRCASSLAVGYEQYFGPGTRLTVT.

This sequence joins TRBV5-1 and TRBJ1-3; maybe TRBD1 (5 bases). The CDR3 loop spans 16 amino acids. CDR1 SGHRS and CDR2 YFSETQ come from the germline V gene. Trimming left V 4 bases short and J 0 bases short, with 14 bases between. The CDR3 nucleotides are TGCGCCAGCAGCGCCGGGGCAGTACCCTCTGGAAACACCATATATTTT. Its translation: CASSAGAVPSGNTIYF.

V and J are TRBV13 and TRBJ1-6; no clear D. Per the germline V gene, CDR1 is PRHDT and CDR2 is FYEKMQ (reference sequence). This CDR3 has 16 residues. The V and J ends lost 1 base and 0 bases respectively, with 7 bases between them. The CDR3 bases are TGTGCCAGCAGCTTAGCGGGCCTCTCCTATAATTCACCCCTCCACTTT. Its protein is CASSLAGLSYNSPLHF.